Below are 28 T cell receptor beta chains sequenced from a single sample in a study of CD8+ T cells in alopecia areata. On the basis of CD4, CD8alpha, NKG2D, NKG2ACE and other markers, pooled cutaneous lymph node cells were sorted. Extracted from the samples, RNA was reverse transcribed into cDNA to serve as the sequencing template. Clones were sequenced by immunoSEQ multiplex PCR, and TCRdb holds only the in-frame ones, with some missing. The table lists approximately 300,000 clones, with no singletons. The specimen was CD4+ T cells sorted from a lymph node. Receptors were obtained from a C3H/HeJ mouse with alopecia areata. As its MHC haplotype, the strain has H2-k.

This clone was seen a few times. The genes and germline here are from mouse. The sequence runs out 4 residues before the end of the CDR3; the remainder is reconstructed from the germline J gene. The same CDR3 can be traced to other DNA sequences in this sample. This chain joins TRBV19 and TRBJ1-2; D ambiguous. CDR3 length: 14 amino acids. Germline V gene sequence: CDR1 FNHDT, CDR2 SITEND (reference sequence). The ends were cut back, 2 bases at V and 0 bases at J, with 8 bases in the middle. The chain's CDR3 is CASSIYNANSDYTF. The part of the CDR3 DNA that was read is TGTGCCAGCAGTATTTACAATGCAAACTCC.

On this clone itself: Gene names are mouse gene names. The chain's CDR3 is CTCSFPLGNTGQLYF. CDR3 DNA (partial): TGCACCTGCAGTTTCCCCCTGGGCAACACCGGG. V gene TRBV1 combines with J gene TRBJ2-2; D is possibly TRBD2 (5 bases). The read halts 4 residues ahead of the CDR3 end, with the missing end drawn from the germline J gene. Trimming took off 5 bases at V and 2 bases at J, with 12 bases between the two ends. Germline V gives CDR1 NSQYPW, CDR2 LRSPGD (reference sequence). The CDR3 consists of 15 residues.

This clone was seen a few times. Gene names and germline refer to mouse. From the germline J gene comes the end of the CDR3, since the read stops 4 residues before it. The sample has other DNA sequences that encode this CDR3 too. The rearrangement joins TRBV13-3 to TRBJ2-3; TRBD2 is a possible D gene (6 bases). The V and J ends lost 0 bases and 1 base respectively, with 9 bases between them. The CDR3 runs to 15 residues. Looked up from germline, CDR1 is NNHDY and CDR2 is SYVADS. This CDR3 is CASSDARGGAETLYF. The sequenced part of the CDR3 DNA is TGTGCCAGCAGTGATGCACGGGGGGGTGCAGAA.

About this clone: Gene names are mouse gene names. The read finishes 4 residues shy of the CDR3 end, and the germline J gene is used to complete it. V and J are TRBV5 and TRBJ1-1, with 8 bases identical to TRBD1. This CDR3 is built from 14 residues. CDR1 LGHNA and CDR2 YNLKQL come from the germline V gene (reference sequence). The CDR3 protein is CASSQVGQGGEVFF. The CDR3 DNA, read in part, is TGTGCCAGCAGCCAAGTCGGACAGGGAGGA.

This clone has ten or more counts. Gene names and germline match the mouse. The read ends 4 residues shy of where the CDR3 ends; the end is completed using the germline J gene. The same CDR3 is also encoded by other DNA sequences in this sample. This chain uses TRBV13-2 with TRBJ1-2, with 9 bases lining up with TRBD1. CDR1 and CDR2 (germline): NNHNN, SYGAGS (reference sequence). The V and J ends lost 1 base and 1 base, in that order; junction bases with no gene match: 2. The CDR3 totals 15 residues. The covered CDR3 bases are TGTGCCAGCGGTGATCCGGGACAGGGAAACTCC. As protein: CASGDPGQGNS. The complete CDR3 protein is CASGDPGQGNSDYTF.

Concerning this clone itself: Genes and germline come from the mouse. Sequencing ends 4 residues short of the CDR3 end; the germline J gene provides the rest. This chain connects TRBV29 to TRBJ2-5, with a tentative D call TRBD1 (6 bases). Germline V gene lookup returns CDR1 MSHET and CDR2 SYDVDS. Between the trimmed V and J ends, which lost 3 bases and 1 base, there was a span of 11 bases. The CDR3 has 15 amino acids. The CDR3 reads CASSFYRVDQDTQYF. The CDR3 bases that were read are TGTGCTAGCAGTTTCTACAGGGTTGACCAAGAC. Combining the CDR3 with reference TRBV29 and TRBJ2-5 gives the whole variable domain DMKVTQMPRYLIKRMGENVLLECGQDMSHETMYWYRQDPGLGLQLIYISYDVDSNSEGDIPKGYRVSRKKREHFSLILDSAKTNQTSVYFCASSFYRVDQDTQYFGPGTRLLVL.

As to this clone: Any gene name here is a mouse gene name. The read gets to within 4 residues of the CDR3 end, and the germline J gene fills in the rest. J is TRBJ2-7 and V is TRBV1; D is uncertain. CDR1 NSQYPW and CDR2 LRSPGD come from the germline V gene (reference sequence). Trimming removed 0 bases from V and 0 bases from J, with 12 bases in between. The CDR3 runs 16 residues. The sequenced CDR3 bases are TGCACCTGCAGTGCAGATCGCCTGGTTAGCTCCTAT. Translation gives CTCSADRLVSSY. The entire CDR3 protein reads CTCSADRLVSSYEQYF. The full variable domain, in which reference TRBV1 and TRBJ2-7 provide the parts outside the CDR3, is VTLLEQNPRWRLVPRGQAVNLRCILKNSQYPWMSWYQQDLQKQLQWLFTLRSPGDKEVKSLPGADYLATRVTDTELRLQVANMSQGRTLYCTCSADRLVSSYEQYFGPGTRLTVL.

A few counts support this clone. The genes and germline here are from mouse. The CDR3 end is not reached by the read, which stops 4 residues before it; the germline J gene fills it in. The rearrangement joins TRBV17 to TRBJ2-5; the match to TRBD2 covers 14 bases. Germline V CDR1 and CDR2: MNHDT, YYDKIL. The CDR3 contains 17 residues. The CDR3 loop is CASSRGRDWGGADTQYF. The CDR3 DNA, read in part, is TGTGCTAGCAGTAGAGGCCGGGACTGGGGGGGCGCAGAC. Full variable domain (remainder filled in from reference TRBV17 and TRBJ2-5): DTTVKQNPRYKLARVGKPVNLICSQTMNHDTMYWYQKKPNQAPKLLLFYYDKILNREADTFEKFQSSRPNNSFCSLYIGSAGLEYSAMYLCASSRGRDWGGADTQYFGPGTRLLVL.

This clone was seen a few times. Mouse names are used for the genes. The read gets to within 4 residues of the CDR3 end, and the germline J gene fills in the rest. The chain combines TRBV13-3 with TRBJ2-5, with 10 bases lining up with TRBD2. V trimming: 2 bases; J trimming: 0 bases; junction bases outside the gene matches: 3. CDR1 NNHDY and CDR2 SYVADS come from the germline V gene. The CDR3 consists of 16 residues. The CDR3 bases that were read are TGTGCCAGCAGTGAAACTGGGGGGGAGAACCAAGAC. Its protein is CASSETGGENQD. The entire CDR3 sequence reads CASSETGGENQDTQYF.

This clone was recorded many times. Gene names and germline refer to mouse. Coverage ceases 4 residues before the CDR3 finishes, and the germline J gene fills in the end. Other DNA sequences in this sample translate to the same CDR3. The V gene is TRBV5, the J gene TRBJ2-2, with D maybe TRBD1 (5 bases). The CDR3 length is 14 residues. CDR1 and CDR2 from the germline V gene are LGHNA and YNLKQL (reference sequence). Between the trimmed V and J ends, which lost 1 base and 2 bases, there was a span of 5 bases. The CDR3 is CASSQGQNTGQLYF. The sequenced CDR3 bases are TGTGCCAGCAGCCAAGGACAGAACACCGGG.

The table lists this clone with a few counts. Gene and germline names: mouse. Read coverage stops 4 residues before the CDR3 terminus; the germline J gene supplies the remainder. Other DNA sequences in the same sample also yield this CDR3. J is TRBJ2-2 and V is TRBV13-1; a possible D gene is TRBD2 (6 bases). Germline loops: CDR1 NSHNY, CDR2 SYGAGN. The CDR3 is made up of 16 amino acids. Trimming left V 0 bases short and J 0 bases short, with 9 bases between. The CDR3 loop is CASSDAWGANTGQLYF. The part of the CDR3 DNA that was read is TGTGCCAGCAGTGATGCCTGGGGAGCAAACACCGGG.

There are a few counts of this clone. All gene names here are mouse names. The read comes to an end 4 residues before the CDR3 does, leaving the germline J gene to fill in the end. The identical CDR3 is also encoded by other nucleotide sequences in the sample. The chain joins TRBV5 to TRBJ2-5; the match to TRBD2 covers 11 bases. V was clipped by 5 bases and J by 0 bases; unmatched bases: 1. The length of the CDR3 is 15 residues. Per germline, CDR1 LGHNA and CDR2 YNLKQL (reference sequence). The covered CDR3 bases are TGTGCCAGCAGCAGGGACTGGGGGAACCAAGAC. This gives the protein CASSRDWGNQD. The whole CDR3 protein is CASSRDWGNQDTQYF.

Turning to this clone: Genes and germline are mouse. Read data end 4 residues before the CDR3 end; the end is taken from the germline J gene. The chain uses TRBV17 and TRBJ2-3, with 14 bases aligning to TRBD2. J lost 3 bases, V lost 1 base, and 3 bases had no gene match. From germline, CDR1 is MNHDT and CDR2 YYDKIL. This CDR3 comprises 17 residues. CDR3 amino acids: CASSRGGTGGAAETLYF. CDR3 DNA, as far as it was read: TGTGCTAGCAGTAGAGGGGGGACTGGGGGGGCCGCAGAA.

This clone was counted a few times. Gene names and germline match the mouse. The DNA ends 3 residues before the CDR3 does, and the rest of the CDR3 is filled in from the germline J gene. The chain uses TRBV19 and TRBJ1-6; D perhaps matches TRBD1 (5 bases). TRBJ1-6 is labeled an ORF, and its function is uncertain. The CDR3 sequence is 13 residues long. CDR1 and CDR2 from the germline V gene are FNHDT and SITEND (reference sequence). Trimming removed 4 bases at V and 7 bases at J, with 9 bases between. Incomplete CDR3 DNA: TGTGCCAGCAGTTACCAGGGAAATTCGCCC. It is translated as CASSYQGNSP. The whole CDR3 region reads CASSYQGNSPLYF.

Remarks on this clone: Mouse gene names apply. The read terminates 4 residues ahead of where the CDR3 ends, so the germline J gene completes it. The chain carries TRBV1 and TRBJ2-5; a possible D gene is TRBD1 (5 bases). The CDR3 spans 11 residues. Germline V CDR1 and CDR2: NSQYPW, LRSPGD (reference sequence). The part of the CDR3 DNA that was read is TGCACCTGCAGTCAGGGAGAC. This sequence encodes CTCSQGD. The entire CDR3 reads CTCSQGDTQYF.

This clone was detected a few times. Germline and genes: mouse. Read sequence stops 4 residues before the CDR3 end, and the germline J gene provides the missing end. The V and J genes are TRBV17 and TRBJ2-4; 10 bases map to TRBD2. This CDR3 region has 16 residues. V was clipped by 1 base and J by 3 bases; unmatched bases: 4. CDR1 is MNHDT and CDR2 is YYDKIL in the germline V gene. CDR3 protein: CASSRVWGGAQNTLYF. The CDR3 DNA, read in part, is TGTGCTAGCAGTAGAGTCTGGGGGGGCGCCCAAAAC. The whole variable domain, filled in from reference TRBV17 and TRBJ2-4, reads DTTVKQNPRYKLARVGKPVNLICSQTMNHDTMYWYQKKPNQAPKLLLFYYDKILNREADTFEKFQSSRPNNSFCSLYIGSAGLEYSAMYLCASSRVWGGAQNTLYFGAGTRLSVL.

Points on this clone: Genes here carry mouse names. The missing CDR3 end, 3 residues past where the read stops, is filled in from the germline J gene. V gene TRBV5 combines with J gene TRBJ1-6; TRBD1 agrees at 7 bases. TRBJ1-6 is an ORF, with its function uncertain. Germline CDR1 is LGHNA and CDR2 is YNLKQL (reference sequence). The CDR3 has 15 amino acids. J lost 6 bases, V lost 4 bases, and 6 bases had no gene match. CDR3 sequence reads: CASSPRQGGNSPLYF. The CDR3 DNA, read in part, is TGTGCCAGCAGCCCCCGACAGGGAGGTAATTCGCCC.

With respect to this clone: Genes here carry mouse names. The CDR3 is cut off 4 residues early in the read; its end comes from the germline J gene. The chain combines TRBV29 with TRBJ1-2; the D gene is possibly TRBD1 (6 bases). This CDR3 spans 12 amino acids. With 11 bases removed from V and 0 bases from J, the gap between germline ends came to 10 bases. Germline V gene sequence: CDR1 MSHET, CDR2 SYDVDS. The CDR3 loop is CAPGTTNSDYTF. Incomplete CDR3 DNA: TGTGCTCCCGGGACAACAAACTCC.

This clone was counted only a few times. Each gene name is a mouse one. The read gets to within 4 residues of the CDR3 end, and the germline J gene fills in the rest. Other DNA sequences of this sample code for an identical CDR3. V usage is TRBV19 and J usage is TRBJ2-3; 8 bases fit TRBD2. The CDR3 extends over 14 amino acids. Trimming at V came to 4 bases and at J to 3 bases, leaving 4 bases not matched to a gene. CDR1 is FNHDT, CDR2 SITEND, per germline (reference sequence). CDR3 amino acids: CASSGGARAETLYF. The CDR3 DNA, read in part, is TGTGCCAGCAGTGGGGGGGCGCGGGCAGAA.

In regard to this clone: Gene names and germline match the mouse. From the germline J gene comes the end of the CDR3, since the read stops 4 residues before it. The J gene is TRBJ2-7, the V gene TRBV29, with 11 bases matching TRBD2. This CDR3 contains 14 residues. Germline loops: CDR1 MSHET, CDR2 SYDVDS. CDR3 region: CASKLGTGGYEQYF. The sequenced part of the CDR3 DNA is TGTGCTAGCAAACTCGGGACTGGGGGTTAT.

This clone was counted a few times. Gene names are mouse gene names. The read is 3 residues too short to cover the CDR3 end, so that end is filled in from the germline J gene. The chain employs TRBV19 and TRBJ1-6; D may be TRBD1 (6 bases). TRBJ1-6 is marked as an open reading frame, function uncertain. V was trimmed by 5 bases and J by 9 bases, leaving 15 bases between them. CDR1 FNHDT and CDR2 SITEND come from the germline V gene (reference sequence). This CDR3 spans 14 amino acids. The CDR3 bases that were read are TGTGCCAGCAGCATTCCGGGACAAACTTCGCCC. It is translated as CASSIPGQTSP. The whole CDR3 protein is CASSIPGQTSPLYF.

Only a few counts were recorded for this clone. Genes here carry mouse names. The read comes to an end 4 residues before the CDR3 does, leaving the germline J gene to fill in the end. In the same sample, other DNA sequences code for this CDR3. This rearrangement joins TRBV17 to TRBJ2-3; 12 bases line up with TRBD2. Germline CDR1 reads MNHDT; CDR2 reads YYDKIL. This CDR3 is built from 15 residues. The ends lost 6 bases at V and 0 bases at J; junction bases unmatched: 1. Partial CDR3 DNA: TGTGCTAGCAGCGGGACTGGGGGGAGTGCAGAA. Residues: CASSGTGGSAE. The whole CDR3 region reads CASSGTGGSAETLYF.

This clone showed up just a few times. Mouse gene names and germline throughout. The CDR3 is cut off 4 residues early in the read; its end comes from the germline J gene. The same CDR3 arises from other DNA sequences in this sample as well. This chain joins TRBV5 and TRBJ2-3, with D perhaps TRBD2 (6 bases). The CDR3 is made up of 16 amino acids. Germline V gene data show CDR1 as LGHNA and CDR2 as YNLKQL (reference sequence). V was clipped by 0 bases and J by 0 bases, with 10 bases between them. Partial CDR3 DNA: TGTGCCAGCAGCCAAGACTCTGGGGCTAGTGCAGAA. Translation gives CASSQDSGASAE. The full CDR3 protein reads CASSQDSGASAETLYF.

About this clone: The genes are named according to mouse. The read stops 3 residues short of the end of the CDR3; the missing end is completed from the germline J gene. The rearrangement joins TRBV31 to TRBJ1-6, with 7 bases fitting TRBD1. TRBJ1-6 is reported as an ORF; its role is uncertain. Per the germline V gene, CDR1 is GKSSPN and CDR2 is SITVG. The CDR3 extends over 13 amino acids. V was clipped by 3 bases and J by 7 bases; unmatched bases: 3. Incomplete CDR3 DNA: TGTGCCTGGAGAGGGGGCGGGAATTCGCCC. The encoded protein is CAWRGGGNSP. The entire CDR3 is CAWRGGGNSPLYF.

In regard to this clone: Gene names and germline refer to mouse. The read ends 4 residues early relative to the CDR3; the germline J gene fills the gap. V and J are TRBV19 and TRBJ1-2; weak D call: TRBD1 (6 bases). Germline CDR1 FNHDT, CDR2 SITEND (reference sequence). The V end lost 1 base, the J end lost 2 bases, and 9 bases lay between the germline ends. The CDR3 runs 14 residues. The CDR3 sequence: CASSITGWNSDYTF. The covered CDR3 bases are TGTGCCAGCAGTATAACAGGGTGGAACTCC.

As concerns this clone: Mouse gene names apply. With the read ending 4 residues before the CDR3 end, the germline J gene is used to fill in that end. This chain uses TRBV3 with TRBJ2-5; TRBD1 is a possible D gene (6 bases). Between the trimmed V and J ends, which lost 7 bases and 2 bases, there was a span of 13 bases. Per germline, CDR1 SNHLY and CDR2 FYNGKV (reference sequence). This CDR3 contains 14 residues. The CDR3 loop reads CASKSTRGQDTQYF. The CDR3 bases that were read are TGTGCCAGCAAAAGTACCAGGGGCCAAGAC. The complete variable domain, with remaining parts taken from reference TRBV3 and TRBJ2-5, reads GPKVLQIPSHQIIDMGQMVTLNCDPVSNHLYFYWYKQILGQQMEFLVNFYNGKVMEKSKLFKDQFSVERPDGSYFTLKIQPTALEDSAVYFCASKSTRGQDTQYFGPGTRLLVL.

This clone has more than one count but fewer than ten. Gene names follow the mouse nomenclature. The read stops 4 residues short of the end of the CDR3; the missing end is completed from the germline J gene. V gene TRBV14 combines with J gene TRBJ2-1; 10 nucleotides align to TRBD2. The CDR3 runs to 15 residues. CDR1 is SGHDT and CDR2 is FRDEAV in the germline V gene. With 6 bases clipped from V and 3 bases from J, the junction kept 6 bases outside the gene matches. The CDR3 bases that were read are TGTGCCAGCACTGTCGGGACTGGGGTCTATGCT. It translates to CASTVGTGVYA. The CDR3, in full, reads CASTVGTGVYAEQFF.

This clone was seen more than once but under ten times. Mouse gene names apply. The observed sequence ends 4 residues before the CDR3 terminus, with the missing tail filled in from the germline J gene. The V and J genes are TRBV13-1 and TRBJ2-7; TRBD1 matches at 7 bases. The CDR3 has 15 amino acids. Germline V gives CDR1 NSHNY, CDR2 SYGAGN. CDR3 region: CASSDGGQKEYEQYF. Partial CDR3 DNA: TGTGCCAGCAGTGATGGGGGACAGAAAGAATAT.